This TCR beta chain was captured in a study of OX40 agonist ivuxolimab in advanced cancers. Profiling relied on immunoSEQ multiplex PCR, and the TCRdb table lists in-frame clones only, not all of them. The top ten clones hold more than 2% of a sample with tens of thousands of clones, approximately 85% of them seen once. In germline, CDR1 is SNHLY, CDR2 FYNNEI. The CDR3 length is 16 residues. Trimming took 4 bases from V and 1 from J; bases not matched to a gene: 2. The gene calls are TRBV2 and TRBJ2-1; 12 bases map to TRBD2. This specimen was CD4+ or CD8+ T cells sorted from blood, taken in a trial of the OX40 agonist ivuxolimab. The source is an adult with an advanced solid tumor such as melanoma, head and neck, liver or kidney cancer. CDR3: CASSASGRASYNEQFF. Written as DNA, the CDR3 is TGTGCCAGCAGTGCTAGCGGGAGGGCGTCCTACAATGAGCAGTTCTTC.